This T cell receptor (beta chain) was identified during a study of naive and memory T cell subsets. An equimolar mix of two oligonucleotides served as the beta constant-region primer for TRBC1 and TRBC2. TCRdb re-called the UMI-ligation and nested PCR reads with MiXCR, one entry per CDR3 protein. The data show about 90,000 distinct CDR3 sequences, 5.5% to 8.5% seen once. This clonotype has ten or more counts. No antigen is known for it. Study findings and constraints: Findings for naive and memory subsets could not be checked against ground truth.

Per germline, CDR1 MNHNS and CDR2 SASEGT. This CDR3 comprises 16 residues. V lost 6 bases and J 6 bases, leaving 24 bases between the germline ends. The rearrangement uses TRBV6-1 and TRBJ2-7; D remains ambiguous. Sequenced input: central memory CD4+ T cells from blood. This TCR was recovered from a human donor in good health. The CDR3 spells CASRERTRLLPPEQYF. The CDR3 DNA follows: TGTGCCAGCAGGGAAAGGACGCGTCTGCTCCCCCCCGAGCAGTACTTC.